These T cell receptor beta chains were read from a single sample in a study of shared clonotypes between healthy human individuals. TCRdb's copy holds only in-frame clones and misses some; the assay was immunoSEQ multiplex PCR. The sample shows hundreds of thousands of clones, about 85% of them seen only once. Source material: PBMCs. These receptors were taken from a woman aged 40 to 55 in good health. Some clones in this sample may be carry-over from other donors' samples. Each CDR3 is given with its conserved first and last residue. D genes are given only for firm matches. For some rows the clone size is stated as once, few or many, or as a class when expanded; others skip it.

J,D,V,size,DNA,CDR3
TRBJ1-1,.,TRBV19,.,TGTGCCAGTATTTTGCAGGGGTGGACTGAAGCTTTCTTT,CASILQGWTEAFF
TRBJ2-5,.,TRBV18,.,TGTGCCAGCTCACCAGACGAGACCCAGTACTTC,CASSPDETQYF
TRBJ2-5,.,TRBV4-3,.,TGCGCCAGCAGCCAAGATCTTAAAGGATTCGAGACCCAGTACTTC,CASSQDLKGFETQYF
TRBJ2-2,.,TRBV15,.,TGTGCCACCAGCAGAGAATCGGACAAGGGCTTTTACACCGGGGAGCTGTTTTTT,CATSRESDKGFYTGELFF
TRBJ2-3,.,TRBV7-8,.,TGTGCCAGCAGCTTAAATGAGGATACGCAGTATTTT,CASSLNEDTQYF
TRBJ1-4,.,TRBV27,once,TGTGCCAGCAGCCTGACAGGTTCGACTAATGAAAAACTGTTTTTT,CASSLTGSTNEKLFF
TRBJ2-1,TRBD2,TRBV10-3,once,TGTGCCATCAGTGACCCGGGACTAGCGGGAGAGCTAAGGAATGAGCAGTTCTTC,CAISDPGLAGELRNEQFF
TRBJ1-1,.,TRBV10-3,.,TGTGCCATCAGTGAGGTGGCTCGGGACACTGAAGCTTTCTTT,CAISEVARDTEAFF
TRBJ2-7,TRBD2,TRBV30,.,TGTGCCTGGAGTGTAGGCTCTAGCGGGGGCGAGCAGTACTTC,CAWSVGSSGGEQYF
TRBJ2-2,.,TRBV9,.,TGTGCCAGCAGCGTAAGGGCAGACCTAAACACCGGGGAGCTGTTTTTT,CASSVRADLNTGELFF